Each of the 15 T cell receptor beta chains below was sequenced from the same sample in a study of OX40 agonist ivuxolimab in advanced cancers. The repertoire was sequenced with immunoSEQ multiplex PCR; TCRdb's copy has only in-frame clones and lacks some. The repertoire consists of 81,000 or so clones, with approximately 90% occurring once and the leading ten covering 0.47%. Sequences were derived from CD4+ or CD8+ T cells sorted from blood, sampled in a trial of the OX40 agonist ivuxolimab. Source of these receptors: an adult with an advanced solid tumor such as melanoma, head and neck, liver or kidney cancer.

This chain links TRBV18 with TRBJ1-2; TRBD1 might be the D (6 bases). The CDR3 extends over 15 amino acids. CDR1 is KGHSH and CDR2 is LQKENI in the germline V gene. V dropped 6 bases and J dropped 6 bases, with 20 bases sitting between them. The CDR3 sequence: CASSLDRGDTHGYTF. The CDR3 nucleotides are TGTGCCAGCTCGCTCGACCGGGGGGACACACATGGCTACACCTTC. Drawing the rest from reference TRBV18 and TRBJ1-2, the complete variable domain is NAGVMQNPRHLVRRRGQEARLRCSPMKGHSHVYWYRQLPEEGLKFMVYLQKENIIDESGMPKERFSAEFPKEGPSILRIQQVVRGDSAAYFCASSLDRGDTHGYTFGSGTRLTVV.

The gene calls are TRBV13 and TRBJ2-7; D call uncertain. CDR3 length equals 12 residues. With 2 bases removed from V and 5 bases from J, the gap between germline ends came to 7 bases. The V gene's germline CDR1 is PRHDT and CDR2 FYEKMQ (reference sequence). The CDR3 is CASSLSGHEQYF. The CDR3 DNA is TGTGCCAGCAGCTTATCCGGCCACGAGCAGTACTTC. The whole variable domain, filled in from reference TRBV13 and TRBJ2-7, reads AAGVIQSPRHLIKEKRETATLKCYPIPRHDTVYWYQQGPGQDPQFLISFYEKMQSDKGSIPDRFSAQQFSDYHSELNMSSLELGDSALYFCASSLSGHEQYFGPGTRLTVT.

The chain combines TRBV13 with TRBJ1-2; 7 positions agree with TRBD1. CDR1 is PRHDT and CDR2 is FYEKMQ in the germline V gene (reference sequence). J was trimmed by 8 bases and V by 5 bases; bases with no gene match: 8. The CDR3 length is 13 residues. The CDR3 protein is CASSARQGGGYTF. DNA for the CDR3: TGTGCCAGCAGCGCTCGACAGGGCGGGGGCTACACCTTC. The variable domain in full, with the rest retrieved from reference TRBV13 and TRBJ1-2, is AAGVIQSPRHLIKEKRETATLKCYPIPRHDTVYWYQQGPGQDPQFLISFYEKMQSDKGSIPDRFSAQQFSDYHSELNMSSLELGDSALYFCASSARQGGGYTFGSGTRLTVV.

This CDR3 is CASSGQLNQPQHF. CDR3 nucleotide sequence: TGTGCCAGCAGTGGACAGCTCAATCAGCCCCAGCATTTT. This chain joins TRBV2 and TRBJ1-5; a weak D match, TRBD1 (5 bases). Germline loops: CDR1 SNHLY, CDR2 FYNNEI. CDR3 length equals 13 residues. Trimming cost V 4 bases and J 3 bases, with 7 bases left between them.

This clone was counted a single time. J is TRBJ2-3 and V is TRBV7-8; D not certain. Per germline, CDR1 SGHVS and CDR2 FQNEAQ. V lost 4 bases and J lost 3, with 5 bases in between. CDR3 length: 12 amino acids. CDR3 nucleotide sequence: TGTGCCAGCAGCTGGCAAACAGATACGCAGTATTTT. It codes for CASSWQTDTQYF.

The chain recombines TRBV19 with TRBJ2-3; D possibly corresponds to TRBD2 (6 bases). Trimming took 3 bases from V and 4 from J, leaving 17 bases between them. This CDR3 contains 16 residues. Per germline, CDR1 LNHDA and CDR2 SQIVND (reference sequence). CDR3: CASSMWTPSGADTQYF. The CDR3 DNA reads TGTGCCAGTAGTATGTGGACTCCCTCGGGAGCAGATACGCAGTATTTT.

DNA of the CDR3: TGTGCCAGTAGTACCAGCGGGATACGCACAGATACGCAGTATTTT. It codes for CASSTSGIRTDTQYF. The chain uses TRBV19 and TRBJ2-3, with 7 bases identical to TRBD2. Trimming removed 4 bases from V and 1 base from J; junction bases left unmatched: 5. CDR3 length: 15 amino acids. CDR1 and CDR2 (germline): LNHDA, SQIVND (reference sequence).

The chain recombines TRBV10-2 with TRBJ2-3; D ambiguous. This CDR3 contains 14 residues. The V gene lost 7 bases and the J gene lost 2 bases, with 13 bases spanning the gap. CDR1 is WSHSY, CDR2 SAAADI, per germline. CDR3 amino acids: CASMAAANTDTQYF. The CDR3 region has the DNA TGCGCCAGCATGGCGGCAGCTAACACAGATACGCAGTATTTT.

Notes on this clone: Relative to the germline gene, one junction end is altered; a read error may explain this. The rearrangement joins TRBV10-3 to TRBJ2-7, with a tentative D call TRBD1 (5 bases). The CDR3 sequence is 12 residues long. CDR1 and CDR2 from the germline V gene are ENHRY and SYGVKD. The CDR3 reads CAISPPDSPLTF. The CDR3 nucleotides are TGTGCCATCAGTCCCCCCGACAGCCCTCTTACCTTC.

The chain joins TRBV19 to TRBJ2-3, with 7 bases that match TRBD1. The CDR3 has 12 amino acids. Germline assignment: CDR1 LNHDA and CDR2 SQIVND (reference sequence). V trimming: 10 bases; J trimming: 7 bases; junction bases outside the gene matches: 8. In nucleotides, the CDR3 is TGTGCCACCCAGGGGGTATTTAATACGCAGTATTTT. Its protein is CATQGVFNTQYF. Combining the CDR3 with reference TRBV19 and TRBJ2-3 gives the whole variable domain DGGITQSPKYLFRKEGQNVTLSCEQNLNHDAMYWYRQDPGQGLRLIYYSQIVNDFQKGDIAEGYSVSREKKESFPLTVTSAQKNPTAFYLCATQGVFNTQYFGPGTRLTVL.

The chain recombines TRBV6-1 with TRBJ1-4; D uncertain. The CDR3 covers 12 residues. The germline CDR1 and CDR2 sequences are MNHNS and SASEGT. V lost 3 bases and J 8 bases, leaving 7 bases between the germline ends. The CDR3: CASSDPDEKLFF. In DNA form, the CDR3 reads TGTGCCAGCAGTGACCCAGACGAAAAACTGTTTTTT.

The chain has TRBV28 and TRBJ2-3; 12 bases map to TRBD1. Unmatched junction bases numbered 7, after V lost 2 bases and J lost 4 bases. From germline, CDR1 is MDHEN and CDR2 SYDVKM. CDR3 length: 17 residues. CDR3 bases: TGTGCCAGCAGTTTAGTGGGCGGGACAGGGGGCCCAGATACGCAGTATTTT. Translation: CASSLVGGTGGPDTQYF.

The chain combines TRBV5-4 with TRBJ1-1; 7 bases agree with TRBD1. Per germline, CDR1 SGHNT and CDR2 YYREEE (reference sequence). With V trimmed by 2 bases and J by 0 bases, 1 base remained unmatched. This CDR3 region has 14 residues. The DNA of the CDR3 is TGTGCCAGCAGCTTTGACAGGGTGAACACTGAAGCTTTCTTT. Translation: CASSFDRVNTEAFF.

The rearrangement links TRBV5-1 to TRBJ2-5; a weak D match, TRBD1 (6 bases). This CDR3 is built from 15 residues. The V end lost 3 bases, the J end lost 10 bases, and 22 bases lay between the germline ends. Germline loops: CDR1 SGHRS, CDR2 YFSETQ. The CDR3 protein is CASSSMSGGTSDQYF. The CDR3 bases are TGCGCCAGCAGCTCGATGAGTGGGGGCACCTCTGACCAGTACTTC.

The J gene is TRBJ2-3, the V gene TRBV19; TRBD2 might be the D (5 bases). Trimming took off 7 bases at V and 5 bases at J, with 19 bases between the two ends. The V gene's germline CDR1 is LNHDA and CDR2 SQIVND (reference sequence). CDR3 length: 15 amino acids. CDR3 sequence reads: CASTPGSQTGDTQYF. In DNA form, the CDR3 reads TGTGCCAGTACCCCGGGGAGCCAGACGGGAGATACGCAGTATTTT.